This T cell receptor (beta chain) was recorded in a study of Tregs in tolerant kidney transplant recipients (dated by TCRdb to between 2018 and 2021). With regard to the full study: Before combined kidney and bone marrow transplantation, this study identified donor-specific regulatory T cells using TCRbeta sequencing and then followed those same cells after transplant. TCRbeta repertoire sequencing was used in a few healthy controls to compare several ways of expanding Tregs specific for an allogeneic donor. Summary of the overall study and its limitations: Expanding Tregs with activated donor B cells appeared to identify the most biologically relevant and donor-specific TCRbeta repertoire. Although technical replication error seemed to be minimal, the question of biological reproducibility was not addressed directly. Because the study included only a small number of patients, the results must be confirmed in larger populations and under other immunosuppression protocols.

For TCRbeta CDR3 sequencing, genomic DNA was extracted from sorted cells using the QIAGEN DNeasy Blood and Tissue Kit. Through immunoSEQ, high-throughput TCRbeta CDR3 sequencing was done commercially, including PCR amplification with internal controls and bias correction. Under the source paper's analysis protocol: Unique productive TCRbeta sequences were defined by CDR3 nucleotide sequence when primers matched and otherwise by CDR3 amino acid sequence together with Vbeta and Jbeta genes. As a correction for sorting error, sequences shared between sorted populations at a frequency ratio of 2:1 or less were discarded, and the remaining shared sequences were assigned to the higher population. Sequences were defined as donor-reactive when expanded at least 5-fold in CFSE-low cells versus unstimulated cells and present at a frequency of at least 0.01% in CFSE-low cells. Jensen-Shannon divergence, calculated on the top 100 TCRbeta sequences ranked by frequency, was used to quantify repertoire divergence. For any sample with multiple sequencing runs, sorting error was corrected in each run separately before the runs were pooled. What TCRdb holds here is the immuneACCESS table cut down to in-frame rearrangements. Part of the clones is not present; checked against another copy, under half of the missing clones reflect an unresolved V gene, and the others are unexplained. Clone size and the V and J calls come from that table; the DNA yielded D and trimming. This sample lists 90,000 to 150,000 clones; roughly 92% were detected once. Of the sample, approximately 0.59% falls within the top ten clones.

This clone has only one observation. The antigen this receptor binds is unknown. No per-base quality is available; no much larger clone lies one base away. Unstimulated Tregs (CD4+CD25+CD127-), CD4+ non-Tregs (CD4+CD25-), CD4 and CD8 cells were FACS-sorted from thawed PBMCs. Healthy control blood came either as purchased buffy coats or from healthy volunteers. Healthy control blood was processed to PBMCs by Ficoll density gradient and cryopreserved, and patient PBMCs were collected before and after transplant. The sequenced sample was CD4+ T cells from blood. This sequence was found in a human donor in good health.

CDR3 region: CASSYTGTGDQPQHF. At the DNA level, the sequence is TGTGCCAGCAGTTATACCGGGACAGGGGACCAGCCCCAGCATTTT. The V and J genes are TRBV6-5 and TRBJ1-5; TRBD1 agrees with 10 junctional bases. Its CDR3 holds 15 amino acids, cysteine through phenylalanine. Only the CDR3 part of the read is kept: 45 bases, read in frame from the first base. In the germline V gene, CDR1 corresponds to MNHEY and CDR2 to SVGAGI. V is cut back by 3 bases and J by 7 bases, with 6 bases in the junction unmatched.